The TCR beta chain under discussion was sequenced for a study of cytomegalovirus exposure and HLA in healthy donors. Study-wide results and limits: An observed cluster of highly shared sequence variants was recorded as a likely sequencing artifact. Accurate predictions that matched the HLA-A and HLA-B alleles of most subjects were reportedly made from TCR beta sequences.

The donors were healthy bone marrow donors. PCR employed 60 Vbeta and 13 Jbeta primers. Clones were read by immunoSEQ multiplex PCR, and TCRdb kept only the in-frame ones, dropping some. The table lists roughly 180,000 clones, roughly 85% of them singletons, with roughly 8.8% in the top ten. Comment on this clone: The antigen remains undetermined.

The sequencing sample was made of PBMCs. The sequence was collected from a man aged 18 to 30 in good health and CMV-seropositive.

The CDR3, as DNA: TGTGCCGGCTCCTCTGGAAACACCATATATTTT. Protein: CAGSSGNTIYF. J is TRBJ1-3 and V is TRBV28; no clear D. The CDR3 is made up of 11 amino acids. The germline gives CDR1 MDHEN, CDR2 SYDVKM. The V gene lost 11 bases and the J gene lost 0 bases, with 5 bases spanning the gap. Drawing the rest from reference TRBV28 and TRBJ1-3, the complete variable domain is DVKVTQSSRYLVKRTGEKVFLECVQDMDHENMFWYRQDPGLGLRLIYFSYDVKMKEKGDIPEGYSVSREKKERFSLILESASTNQTSMYLCAGSSGNTIYFGEGSWLTVV.